The 20 T cell receptor beta chains presented below share a single source sample, sequenced in a study of technical replicates of blood from a few donors. The table came from immunoSEQ multiplex PCR; TCRdb's copy has only in-frame clones and leaves some out. The sample carries roughly 66,000 clones, around 87% recorded once. The sequencing input was PBMCs. Receptors were obtained from a human donor in good health. Some clones in this sample may be carry-over from other donors' samples.

Concerning this clone itself: Other DNA sequences of this sample code for an identical CDR3. The J gene is TRBJ2-7, the V gene TRBV7-3; D is possibly TRBD2 (6 bases). The CDR3 extends over 15 amino acids. The V end lost 0 bases, the J end lost 2 bases, and 11 bases lay between the germline ends. Germline loops: CDR1 SGHTA, CDR2 FQGTGA. Here the CDR3 DNA reads TGTGCCAGCAGCTTAACGGGTGGAGGGACCTACGAGCAGTACTTC. Its translation: CASSLTGGGTYEQYF.

V usage is TRBV6-5 and J usage is TRBJ1-1; a weak D match, TRBD1 (6 bases). V lost 4 bases and J lost 6, with 15 bases in between. The CDR3 has 14 amino acids. Germline V gene data show CDR1 as MNHEY and CDR2 as SVGAGI. The CDR3 spells CASSSSRGSAEAFF. The CDR3 DNA is TGTGCCAGCAGTTCAAGCAGGGGTTCCGCTGAAGCTTTCTTT.

This sequence joins TRBV18 and TRBJ1-1; 9 bases map to TRBD1. CDR3 size: 14 residues. J lost 5 bases, V lost 4 bases, and 5 bases had no gene match. Germline values: CDR1 KGHSH, CDR2 LQKENI. CDR3 coding DNA: TGTGCCAGCTCACTGTCGGACAGGGGAACTGAAGCTTTCTTT. Protein product: CASSLSDRGTEAFF.

The chain is built from TRBV4-1 and TRBJ2-7; 10 nucleotides match TRBD2. Per the germline V gene, CDR1 is MGHRA and CDR2 is YSYEKL. After removal of 4 bases from V and 3 bases from J, the junction contained 3 bases not matched to a gene. This CDR3 region has 14 residues. The CDR3, as DNA: TGCGCCAGCAGCCCTCTAGCGGGAGTCTACGAGCAGTACTTC. Translation: CASSPLAGVYEQYF.

This chain joins TRBV7-9 and TRBJ2-7; TRBD2 matches 13 bases. The CDR3 totals 17 residues. Germline V gene lookup returns CDR1 SEHNR and CDR2 FQNEAQ (reference sequence). After removal of 5 bases from V and 7 bases from J, the junction contained 14 bases not matched to a gene. CDR3 protein: CASSRGLAGPQVREQYF. Written as DNA, the CDR3 is TGTGCCAGCAGCCGGGGACTAGCGGGACCCCAAGTGCGGGAGCAGTACTTC. Combining the CDR3 with reference TRBV7-9 and TRBJ2-7 gives the whole variable domain DTGVSQNPRHKITKRGQNVTFRCDPISEHNRLYWYRQTLGQGPEFLTYFQNEAQLEKSRLLSDRFSAERPKGSFSTLEIQRTEQGDSAMYLCASSRGLAGPQVREQYFGPGTRLTVT.

The chain combines TRBV2 with TRBJ1-3, with 11 bases matching TRBD1. CDR1 SNHLY and CDR2 FYNNEI come from the germline V gene. The CDR3 consists of 16 residues. J was trimmed by 0 bases and V by 6 bases; bases with no gene match: 4. CDR3 region: CASRGQGVLSGNTIYF. CDR3 sequence (DNA): TGTGCCAGCAGGGGACAGGGGGTCCTCTCTGGAAACACCATATATTTT.

There are a few counts of this clone. The chain recombines TRBV5-4 with TRBJ1-4; 10 nucleotides agree with TRBD1. Germline V gene lookup returns CDR1 SGHNT and CDR2 YYREEE (reference sequence). V shed 3 bases, J shed 0 bases, and the junction held 5 bases outside the gene matches. The CDR3 has 17 residues. CDR3: CASSSGTGDTTNEKLFF. DNA of the CDR3: TGTGCCAGCAGCTCCGGGACAGGGGATACAACTAATGAAAAACTGTTTTTT.

V and J are TRBV29-1 and TRBJ2-1; TRBD2 aligns across 13 bases. V shed 6 bases, J shed 4 bases, and the junction held 3 bases outside the gene matches. Germline V gene data show CDR1 as SQVTM and CDR2 as ANQGSEA. This CDR3 spans 14 amino acids. The CDR3 protein is CSVKGLAGYNEQFF. The CDR3 coding sequence is TGCAGCGTGAAGGGACTAGCGGGGTACAATGAGCAGTTCTTC.

The chain is built from TRBV4-2 and TRBJ1-3; no reliable D call. V was trimmed by 0 bases and J by 0 bases, leaving 9 bases between them. This CDR3 region has 16 residues. Germline CDR1 reads LGHNA; CDR2 reads YNFKEQ. DNA of the CDR3: TGTGCCAGCAGCCAAGATCAGAAGTACTCTGGAAACACCATATATTTT. This translates into CASSQDQKYSGNTIYF.

V is TRBV6-5 and J is TRBJ1-2; D is possibly TRBD1 (6 bases). V lost 2 bases and J 4 bases, leaving 17 bases between the germline ends. This CDR3 contains 16 residues. Germline V CDR1 and CDR2: MNHEY, SVGAGI. Here the CDR3 reads CASSYNHREGVYGYTF. CDR3 bases: TGTGCCAGCAGTTACAACCACAGGGAAGGGGTCTATGGCTACACCTTC.

Turning to this clone: Other DNA sequences in this sample translate to the same CDR3. The chain carries TRBV13 and TRBJ1-3; D not certain. From germline, CDR1 is PRHDT and CDR2 FYEKMQ (reference sequence). The CDR3 length is 15 residues. Trimming left V 5 bases short and J 4 bases short, with 15 bases between. The CDR3 DNA is TGTGCCAGCAGCCTCGACTCTTCCTCCGGAAACACCATATATTTT. Encoded protein: CASSLDSSSGNTIYF.

This sequence joins TRBV6-1 and TRBJ2-7, with unresolved D. The CDR3 runs to 14 residues. Germline V gene lookup returns CDR1 MNHNS and CDR2 SASEGT. The ends were cut back, 3 bases at V and 0 bases at J, with 9 bases in the middle. The CDR3 reads CASSETSNSYEQYF. The DNA for the CDR3 is TGTGCCAGCAGTGAGACATCGAACTCCTACGAGCAGTACTTC.

This clone was counted between two and nine times. This chain uses TRBV7-7 with TRBJ2-7, with D maybe TRBD1 (5 bases). The CDR3 is 13 residues long. Germline loops: CDR1 SSHAT, CDR2 FNYEAQ (reference sequence). Trimming took 3 bases from V and 4 from J, leaving 10 bases between them. The CDR3 loop reads CASSLDDRYEQYF. DNA for the CDR3: TGTGCCAGCAGCTTGGATGACAGATACGAGCAGTACTTC.

The V and J genes are TRBV11-2 and TRBJ2-5, with D perhaps matching TRBD1 (6 bases). Looked up from germline, CDR1 is SGHAT and CDR2 is FQNNGV. The CDR3 covers 14 residues. Trimming shortened V by 4 bases and J by 5 bases, and 14 bases separated the two germline ends. This CDR3 reads CASSSGTKRETQYF. The DNA of the CDR3 is TGTGCCAGCAGCTCCGGGACAAAAAGGGAGACCCAGTACTTC. The complete variable domain, with remaining parts taken from reference TRBV11-2 and TRBJ2-5, reads EAGVAQSPRYKIIEKRQSVAFWCNPISGHATLYWYQQILGQGPKLLIQFQNNGVVDDSQLPKDRFSAERLKGVDSTLKIQPAKLEDSAVYLCASSSGTKRETQYFGPGTRLLVL.

The chain uses TRBV5-1 and TRBJ1-6; 11 bases are a match to TRBD1. The V gene end was trimmed by 4 bases and the J gene end by 9 bases; junction bases not matched to a gene: 6. The length of the CDR3 is 15 residues. Per the germline V gene, CDR1 is SGHRS and CDR2 is YFSETQ. The CDR3 sequence: CASSPGQGVVSPLHF. In nucleotides, the CDR3 is TGCGCCAGCAGCCCGGGACAGGGGGTCGTTTCACCCCTCCACTTT.

This clone was detected only a few times. V usage is TRBV11-3 and J usage is TRBJ1-1; possible D gene TRBD1, 6 bases. Germline V CDR1 and CDR2: SGHNT, YENEEA. This CDR3 contains 13 residues. V was shortened by 5 bases and J by 4 bases, with 11 bases between the two germline ends. DNA of the CDR3: TGTGCCAGCAGCCCAGGGGATGGCACTGAAGCTTTCTTT. This translates into CASSPGDGTEAFF.

The gene calls are TRBV5-1 and TRBJ2-7, with TRBD1 as a possible D gene (5 bases). Trimming shortened V by 0 bases and J by 3 bases, and 7 bases separated the two germline ends. Germline lookup yields CDR1 SGHRS and CDR2 YFSETQ. The CDR3 loop spans 13 amino acids. The CDR3 DNA reads as TGCGCCAGCAGCTTGGGACAGTTCTACGAGCAGTACTTC. This encodes CASSLGQFYEQYF. The full variable domain, rest sourced from reference TRBV5-1 and TRBJ2-7, is KAGVTQTPRYLIKTRGQQVTLSCSPISGHRSVSWYQQTPGQGLQFLFEYFSETQRNKGNFPGRFSGRQFSNSRSEMNVSTLELGDSALYLCASSLGQFYEQYFGPGTRLTVT.

This rearrangement joins TRBV19 to TRBJ2-3, with D hard to call. The CDR3 is 14 amino acids. The germline gives CDR1 LNHDA, CDR2 SQIVND (reference sequence). The V gene lost 3 bases and the J gene lost 2 bases, with 9 bases spanning the gap. The CDR3 nucleotides read TGTGCCAGTAGTATGGGCTTCACCACAGATACGCAGTATTTT. This encodes CASSMGFTTDTQYF.

This chain links TRBV2 with TRBJ1-5; a possible D gene is TRBD1 (6 bases). The CDR3 loop spans 14 amino acids. Per the germline V gene, CDR1 is SNHLY and CDR2 is FYNNEI. V was clipped by 4 bases and J by 7 bases, with 14 bases between them. The CDR3, as DNA: TGTGCCAGCAGTGGAGGGGGGCGGGAGCAGCCCCAGCATTTT. Amino acids: CASSGGGREQPQHF.

In this sample, this clone turned up once. V gene TRBV6-6 combines with J gene TRBJ2-7; no reliable D call. Deletions cut 5 bases from V and 1 base from J, with 6 bases between. This CDR3 is built from 12 residues. Germline V lookup: CDR1 MNHNY, CDR2 SVGAGI (reference sequence). CDR3 DNA: TGTGCCAGCAGTCGGGTTTCCTACGAGCAGTACTTC. It codes for CASSRVSYEQYF.